This T cell receptor (beta chain) was recovered during a study of Ad26.COV2.S vaccination and SARS-CoV-2 variants. Across the whole study: A COV1001 Ad26.COV2.S trial-arm participant provided the sample.

Documented treatment: some 20 received Ad26.COV2.S at low or high dose, single or two shots; about 5 received placebo; per-sample allocation not given. It was on day 63 after the first vaccine or placebo injection that samples were taken. The ends were cut back, 0 bases at V and 0 bases at J, with 9 bases in the middle. The germline V gene encodes CDR1 SGHRS and CDR2 YFSETQ. The CDR3 is 15 residues long. TCRdb keeps only in-frame clones here, not all; method: immunoSEQ multiplex PCR. The table lists under 600,000 clones, roughly nine tenths of them singletons. This chain uses TRBV5-1 with TRBJ1-2; weak D call: TRBD1 (5 bases). Sequencing was performed on peripheral blood, taken in a trial of Ad26.COV2.S vaccine versus placebo. This TCR was recovered from a person aged 18-65 years who received the Ad26.COV2.S COVID-19 vaccine or a placebo. The CDR3 DNA sequence: TGCGCCAGCAGCTTGGGGGGCACCTCTAACTATGGCTACACCTTC. It yields the protein CASSLGGTSNYGYTF. Using reference TRBV5-1 and TRBJ1-2 for the parts outside the CDR3, the full variable domain is KAGVTQTPRYLIKTRGQQVTLSCSPISGHRSVSWYQQTPGQGLQFLFEYFSETQRNKGNFPGRFSGRQFSNSRSEMNVSTLELGDSALYLCASSLGGTSNYGYTFGSGTRLTVV.